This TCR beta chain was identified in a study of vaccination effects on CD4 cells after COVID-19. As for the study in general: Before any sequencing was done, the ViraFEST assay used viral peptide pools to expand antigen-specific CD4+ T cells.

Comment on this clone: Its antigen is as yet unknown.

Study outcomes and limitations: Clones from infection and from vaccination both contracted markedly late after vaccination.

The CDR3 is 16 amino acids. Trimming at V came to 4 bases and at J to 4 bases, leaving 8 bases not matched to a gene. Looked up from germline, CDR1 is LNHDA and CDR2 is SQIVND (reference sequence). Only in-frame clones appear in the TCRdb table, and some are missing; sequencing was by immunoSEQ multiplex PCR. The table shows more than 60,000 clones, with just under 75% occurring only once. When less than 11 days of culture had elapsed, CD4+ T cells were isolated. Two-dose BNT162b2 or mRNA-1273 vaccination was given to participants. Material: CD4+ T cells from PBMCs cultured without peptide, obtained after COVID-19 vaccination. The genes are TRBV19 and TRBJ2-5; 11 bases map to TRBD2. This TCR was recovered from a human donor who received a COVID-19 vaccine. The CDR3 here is CASSSSGGARIETQYF. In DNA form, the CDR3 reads TGTGCCAGTAGTAGTAGCGGGGGGGCCCGGATAGAGACCCAGTACTTC.